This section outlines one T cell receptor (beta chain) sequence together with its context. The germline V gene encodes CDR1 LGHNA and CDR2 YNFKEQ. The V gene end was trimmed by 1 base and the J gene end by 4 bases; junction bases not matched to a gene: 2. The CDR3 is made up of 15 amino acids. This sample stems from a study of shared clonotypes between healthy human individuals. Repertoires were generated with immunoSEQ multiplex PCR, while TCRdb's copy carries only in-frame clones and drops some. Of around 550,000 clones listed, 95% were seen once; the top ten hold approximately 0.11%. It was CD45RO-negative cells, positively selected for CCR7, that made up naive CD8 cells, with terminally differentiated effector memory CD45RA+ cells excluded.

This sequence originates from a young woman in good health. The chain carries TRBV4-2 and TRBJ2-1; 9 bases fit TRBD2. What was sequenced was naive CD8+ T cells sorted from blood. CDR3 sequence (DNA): TGTGCCAGCAGCCAAGTACTAGCGGGTTACAATGAGCAGTTCTTC. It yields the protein CASSQVLAGYNEQFF.